This is a list of T cell receptor beta chains from one sample in a study of blood T cell repertoires in COVID-19. Clones were sequenced by immunoSEQ multiplex PCR, and TCRdb holds only the in-frame ones, with some missing. The data hold about 130,000 clones, with about 85% observed a single time. Specimen: peripheral blood. The receptors shown here come from a woman older than 75 with acute or convalescent COVID-19. CDR3s include the opening cysteine and the closing phenylalanine or tryptophan. A D gene is named only where the DNA matches it firmly. Clone size appears in some rows only: once, few, many, or a class for an expanded clone.

>-|TRBJ1-5|TRBV19|-
TGTGCCAGTAGCCAAAATCAGCCCCAGCATTTT
CASSQNQPQHF
>TRBD1|TRBJ1-2|TRBV2|few
TGTGCCAGCAGTGCCGACAGGGGCTATGGCTACACCTTC
CASSADRGYGYTF
>-|TRBJ1-1|TRBV20-1|few
TGCAGTGCTTTCCAGAACACTGAAGCTTTCTTT
CSAFQNTEAFF
>TRBD1|TRBJ1-6|TRBV5-1|-
TGCGCCAGCAGCTACTCCGGGACAGGCGGATCACCCCTCCACTTT
CASSYSGTGGSPLHF
>-|TRBJ1-2|TRBV4-2|-
TGTGCCAGCAGCCCGCACCCGGACAGTTTCTATGGCTACACCTTC
CASSPHPDSFYGYTF
>TRBD1|TRBJ1-2|TRBV19|-
TGTGCCAGTTGTCGGACAGGGGGAGGATCTAACTATGGCTACACCTTC
CASCRTGGGSNYGYTF
>-|TRBJ1-1|TRBV7-9|-
TGTGCCAGCAGCTTAGGGGGCGGACGGAACACTGAAGCTTTCTTT
CASSLGGGRNTEAFF
>-|TRBJ1-2|TRBV5-1|-
TGCGCCAGCAGCTTGGTCGGCTATGGCTACACCTTC
CASSLVGYGYTF
>-|TRBJ1-3|TRBV7-2|-
TGTGCCAGCAGTCAGGGAACAGGAAACACCATATATTTT
CASSQGTGNTIYF
>TRBD2|TRBJ2-2|TRBV24-1|once
TGTGCCACCAGTGACGGCGGGGGAACCGGGGAGCTGTTTTTT
CATSDGGGTGELFF
>-|TRBJ1-6|TRBV7-2|-
TGTGCCAGCAGCCCGGAAGGTGGGCTTTCCAATTCACCCCTCCACTTT
CASSPEGGLSNSPLHF
>-|TRBJ1-5|TRBV19|-
TGTGCCAGTAGTATACTCCACAGACCCAATCAGCCCCAGCATTTT
CASSILHRPNQPQHF
>-|TRBJ1-4|TRBV6-5|-
TGTGCCAGCAGTTACACCAGGGCAACTAATGAAAAACTGTTTTTT
CASSYTRATNEKLFF
>-|TRBJ1-5|TRBV27|-
TGTGCCAGCAGTTTGGCAGGTGGCAATCAGCCCCAGCATTTT
CASSLAGGNQPQHF
>-|TRBJ1-5|TRBV7-2|-
TGTGCCAGCAGCTTCGAGGTGGCTCGTCCCCAGCATTTT
CASSFEVARPQHF
>-|TRBJ1-1|TRBV18|-
TGTGCCAGCTCACCACCGAGGCTTCGGGGCACTGAAGCTTTCTTT
CASSPPRLRGTEAFF
>-|TRBJ2-7|TRBV6-5|-
TGTGCCAGCAGTTACGTGGTGGGCGACTACGAGCAGTACTTC
CASSYVVGDYEQYF
>TRBD1|TRBJ2-4|TRBV10-2|-
TGCGCCACCGTGCGGGACAGGGAAGGGAGGAACATTCAGTACTTC
CATVRDREGRNIQYF
>-|TRBJ1-4|TRBV9|-
TGTGCCAGCAGCTTACTCGAAACAGGGAATAAACTGTTTTTT
CASSLLETGNKLFF
>-|TRBJ1-6|TRBV10-3|-
TGTGCCATCAGTGATGTGCCAGTTAATTCACCCCTCCACTTT
CAISDVPVNSPLHF
>-|TRBJ1-1|TRBV6-2/TRBV6-3|-
TGTGCCAGCAGTTACTCCGGGGAAGCTTTCTTT
CASSYSGEAFF
>-|TRBJ1-4|TRBV6-5|-
TGTGCCAGCAGCCCCGACATCTCAACTAATGAAAAACTGTTTTTT
CASSPDISTNEKLFF
>-|TRBJ1-5|TRBV7-2|-
TGTGCCAGCAGCCGGAGAAATAGCAATCAGCCCCAGCATTTT
CASSRRNSNQPQHF
>-|TRBJ1-6|TRBV5-4|-
TGTGCCAGCAGCAATACAAGGGGGGGATCTAATTCACCCCTCCACTTT
CASSNTRGGSNSPLHF